This T cell receptor (beta chain) was profiled in a study of Graves' ophthalmopathy and Graves' hyperthyroidism. This clonotype came up many times. Hyperthyroidism patients, all newly diagnosed, had under 2 months' duration and ages of 18 to 65. In this cohort, patients with other autoimmune diseases, uncontrolled infections, pregnancy or lactation were excluded. The diagnosis combined clinical symptoms, thyroxine, TRAb, thyroid ultrasound and orbital computed tomography scans. A volume of over 9 ml of fresh peripheral blood supplied the PBMCs. Amplification of TCR beta CDR3 regions used RNA transcripts. HTBI primers primed a first-round RT-PCR, and a second-round multiplex PCR followed. TCRdb re-called the multiplex PCR reads through MiXCR, storing one row per CDR3 protein. The profile shows fewer than 650,000 distinct CDR3 sequences, 20% to 25% of them singletons. The source material was peripheral blood. The sequence was obtained from a woman between 18 and 29 years old with stable Graves' hyperthyroidism. Some clones in this sample may be carry-over from other donors' samples.

CDR3 DNA: TGTGCCAGCAGTAAAAACCTTGGGGGGACTGAAGCTTTCTTT. Protein: CASSKNLGGTEAFF. The chain combines TRBV2 with TRBJ1-1; D is perhaps TRBD1 (5 bases). The CDR3 has 14 residues. Trimming took off 5 bases at V and 5 bases at J, with 15 bases between the two ends. Per the germline V gene, CDR1 is SNHLY and CDR2 is FYNNEI.